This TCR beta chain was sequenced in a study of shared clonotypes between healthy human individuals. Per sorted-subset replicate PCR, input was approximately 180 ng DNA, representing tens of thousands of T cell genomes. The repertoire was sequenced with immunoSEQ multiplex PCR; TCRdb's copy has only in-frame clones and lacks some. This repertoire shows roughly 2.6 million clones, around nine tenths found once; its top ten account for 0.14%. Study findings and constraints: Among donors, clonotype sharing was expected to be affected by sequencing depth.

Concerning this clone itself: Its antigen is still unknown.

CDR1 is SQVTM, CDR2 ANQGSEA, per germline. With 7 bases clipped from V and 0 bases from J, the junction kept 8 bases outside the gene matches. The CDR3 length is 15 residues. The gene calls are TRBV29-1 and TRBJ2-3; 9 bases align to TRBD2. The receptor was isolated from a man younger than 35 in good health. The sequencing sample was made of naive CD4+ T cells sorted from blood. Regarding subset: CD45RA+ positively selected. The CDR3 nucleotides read TGCAGCGCTGGGAGCCTAGCGGGGAGCACAGATACGCAGTATTTT. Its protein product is CSAGSLAGSTDTQYF.